This T cell receptor beta chain originates from a study of blood T cell repertoires in COVID-19. Looking at the study overall: Both acute and convalescent COVID-19 samples were obtained from the United States, Italy and Spain. Nucleic acid was either cDNA or gDNA, and it came from T cells, B-cell-depleted T cells, or PBMCs.

Original processing methods: Amplification from reference gene primers served as the basis for estimated nucleated cell counts. Only in-frame clones appear in the TCRdb table, and some are missing; sequencing was by immunoSEQ multiplex PCR. V and J calls and clone size are as listed in that table; D and trimming were resolved from the DNA. The repertoire holds some 220,000 clones, with roughly 81% as singletons. This sequence was found in a man aged 45 to 65 who had recovered from COVID-19. Sequenced material: peripheral blood.

CDR3 nucleotide sequence: TGTGCCAGCAGTTCAGGGGGAGTCACTGAAGCTTTCTTT. Translating it yields CASSSGGVTEAFF. The chain is built from TRBV27 and TRBJ1-1, with 7 bases aligning to TRBD1. There are 13 residues in the CDR3. Germline V lookup: CDR1 MNHEY, CDR2 SMNVEV (reference sequence). Germline trimming cut 4 bases from V and 4 bases from J; bases unmatched to any gene: 3.